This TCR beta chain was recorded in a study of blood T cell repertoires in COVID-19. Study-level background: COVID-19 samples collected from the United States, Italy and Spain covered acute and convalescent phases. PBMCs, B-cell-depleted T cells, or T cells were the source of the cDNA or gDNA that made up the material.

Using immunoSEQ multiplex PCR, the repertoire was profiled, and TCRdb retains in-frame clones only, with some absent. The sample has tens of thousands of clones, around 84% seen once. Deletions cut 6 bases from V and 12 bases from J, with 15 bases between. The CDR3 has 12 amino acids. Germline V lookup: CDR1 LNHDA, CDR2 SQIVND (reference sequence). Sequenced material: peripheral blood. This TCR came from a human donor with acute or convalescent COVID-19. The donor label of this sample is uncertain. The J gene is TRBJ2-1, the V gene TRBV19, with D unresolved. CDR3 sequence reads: CASRNDLGGQFF. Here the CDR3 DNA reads TGTGCCAGTAGGAATGACTTAGGTGGGCAGTTCTTC.